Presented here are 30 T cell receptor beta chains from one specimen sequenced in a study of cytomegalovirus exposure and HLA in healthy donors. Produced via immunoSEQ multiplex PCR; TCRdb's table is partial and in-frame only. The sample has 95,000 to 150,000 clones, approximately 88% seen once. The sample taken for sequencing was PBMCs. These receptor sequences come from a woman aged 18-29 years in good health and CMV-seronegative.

CDR3: CASSLRTGGANTEAFF. The CDR3 DNA reads TGTGCCAGCAGCTTACGCACAGGGGGCGCGAACACTGAAGCTTTCTTT. The chain links TRBV7-6 to TRBJ1-1, with 9 bases fitting TRBD1. With 2 bases clipped from V and 1 base from J, the junction kept 5 bases outside the gene matches. The CDR3 totals 16 residues. CDR1 is SGHVS and CDR2 is FNYEAQ in the germline V gene.

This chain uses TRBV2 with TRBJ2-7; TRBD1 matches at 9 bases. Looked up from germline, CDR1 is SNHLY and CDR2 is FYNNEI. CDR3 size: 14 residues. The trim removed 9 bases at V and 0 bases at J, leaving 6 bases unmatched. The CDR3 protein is CARGGQGSSYEQYF. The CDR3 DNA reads TGTGCCAGGGGAGGACAGGGGAGCTCCTACGAGCAGTACTTC.

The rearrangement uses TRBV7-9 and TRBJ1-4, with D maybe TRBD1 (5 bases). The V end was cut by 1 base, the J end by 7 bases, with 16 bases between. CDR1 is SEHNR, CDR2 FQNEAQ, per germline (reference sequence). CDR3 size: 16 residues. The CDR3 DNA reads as TGTGCCAGCAGCTTAGTCCGGGGGGAGCGAGGTGAAAAACTGTTTTTT. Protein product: CASSLVRGERGEKLFF.

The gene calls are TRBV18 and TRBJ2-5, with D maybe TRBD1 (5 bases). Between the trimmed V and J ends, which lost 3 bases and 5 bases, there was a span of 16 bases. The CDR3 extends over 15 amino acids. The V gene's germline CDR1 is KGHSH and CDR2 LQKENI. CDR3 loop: CASSPVQGVGETQYF. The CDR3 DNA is TGTGCCAGCTCACCGGTGCAGGGTGTTGGGGAGACCCAGTACTTC.

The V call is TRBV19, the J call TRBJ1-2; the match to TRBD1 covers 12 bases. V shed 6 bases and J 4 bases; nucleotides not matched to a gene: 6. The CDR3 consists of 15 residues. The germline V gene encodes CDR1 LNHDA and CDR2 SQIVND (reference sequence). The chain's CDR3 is CASRLGTGGGYGYTF. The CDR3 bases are TGTGCCAGTAGACTAGGGACAGGGGGCGGCTATGGCTACACCTTC.

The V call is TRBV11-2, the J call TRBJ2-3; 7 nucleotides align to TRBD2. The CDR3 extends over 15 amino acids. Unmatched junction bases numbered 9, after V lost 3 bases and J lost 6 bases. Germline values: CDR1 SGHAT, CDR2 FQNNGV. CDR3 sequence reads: CASSFSTGGADTQYF. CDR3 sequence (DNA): TGTGCCAGCAGCTTCTCGACGGGGGGTGCCGATACGCAGTATTTT.

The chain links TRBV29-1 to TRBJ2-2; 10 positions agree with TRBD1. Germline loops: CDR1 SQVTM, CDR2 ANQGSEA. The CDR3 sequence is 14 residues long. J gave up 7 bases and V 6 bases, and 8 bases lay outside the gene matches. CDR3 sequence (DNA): TGCAGCGTGCAGGGACAGGGGAGGATCGGGGAGCTGTTTTTT. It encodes CSVQGQGRIGELFF.

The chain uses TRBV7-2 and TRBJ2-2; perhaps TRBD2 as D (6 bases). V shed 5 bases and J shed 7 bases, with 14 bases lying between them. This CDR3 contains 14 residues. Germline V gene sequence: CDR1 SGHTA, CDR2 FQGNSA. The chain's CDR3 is CASSHGRGIGELFF. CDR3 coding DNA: TGTGCCAGCAGCCACGGACGGGGGATCGGGGAGCTGTTTTTT.

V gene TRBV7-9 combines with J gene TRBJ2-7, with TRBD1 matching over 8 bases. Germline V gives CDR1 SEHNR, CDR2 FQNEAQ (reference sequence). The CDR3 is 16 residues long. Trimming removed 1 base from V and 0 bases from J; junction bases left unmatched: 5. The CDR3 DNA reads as TGTGCCAGCAGCTTAGTGACAGGGGTATCCTCCTACGAGCAGTACTTC. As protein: CASSLVTGVSSYEQYF. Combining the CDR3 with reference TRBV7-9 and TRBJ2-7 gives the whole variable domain DTGVSQNPRHKITKRGQNVTFRCDPISEHNRLYWYRQTLGQGPEFLTYFQNEAQLEKSRLLSDRFSAERPKGSFSTLEIQRTEQGDSAMYLCASSLVTGVSSYEQYFGPGTRLTVT.

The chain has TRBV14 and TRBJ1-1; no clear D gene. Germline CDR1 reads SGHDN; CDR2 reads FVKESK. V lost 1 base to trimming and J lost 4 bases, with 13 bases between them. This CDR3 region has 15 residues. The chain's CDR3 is CASSQVRGLVTEAFF. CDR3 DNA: TGTGCCAGCAGCCAAGTACGGGGTCTAGTCACTGAAGCTTTCTTT.

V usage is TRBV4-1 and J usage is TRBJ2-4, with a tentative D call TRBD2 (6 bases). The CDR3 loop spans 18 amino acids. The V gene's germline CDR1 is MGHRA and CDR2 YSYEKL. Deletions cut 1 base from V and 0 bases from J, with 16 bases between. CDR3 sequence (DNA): TGCGCCAGCAGCCAAGGGGACGCCCAGGGACTAGCCAAAAACATTCAGTACTTC. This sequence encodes CASSQGDAQGLAKNIQYF.

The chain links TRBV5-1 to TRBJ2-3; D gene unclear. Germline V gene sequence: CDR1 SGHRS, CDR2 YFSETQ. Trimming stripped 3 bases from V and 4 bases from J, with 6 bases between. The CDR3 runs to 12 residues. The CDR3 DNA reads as TGCGCCAGCAGCTCCCCCTCAGATACGCAGTATTTT. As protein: CASSSPSDTQYF.

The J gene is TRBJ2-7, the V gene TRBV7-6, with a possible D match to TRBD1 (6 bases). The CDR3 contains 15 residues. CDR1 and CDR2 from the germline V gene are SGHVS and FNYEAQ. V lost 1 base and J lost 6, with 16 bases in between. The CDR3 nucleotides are TGTGCCAGCAGCTTAGACAGGGACGATCTGGGCGAGCAGTACTTC. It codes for CASSLDRDDLGEQYF.

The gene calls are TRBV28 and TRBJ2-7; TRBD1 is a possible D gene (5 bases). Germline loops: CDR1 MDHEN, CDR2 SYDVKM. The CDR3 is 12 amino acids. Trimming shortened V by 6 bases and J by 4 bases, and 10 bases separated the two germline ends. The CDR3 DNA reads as TGTGCCAGCAGCGGCAGGGCTTACGAGCAGTACTTC. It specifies CASSGRAYEQYF.

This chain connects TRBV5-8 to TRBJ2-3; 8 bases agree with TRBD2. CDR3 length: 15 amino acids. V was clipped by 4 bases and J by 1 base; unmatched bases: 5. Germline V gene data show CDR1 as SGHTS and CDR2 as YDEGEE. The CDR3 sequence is CASSPSGRGTDTQYF. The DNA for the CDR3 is TGTGCCAGCAGCCCCAGCGGGAGAGGCACAGATACGCAGTATTTT.

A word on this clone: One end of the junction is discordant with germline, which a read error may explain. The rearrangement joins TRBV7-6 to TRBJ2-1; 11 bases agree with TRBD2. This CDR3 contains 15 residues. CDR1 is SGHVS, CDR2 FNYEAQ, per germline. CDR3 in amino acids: CASSLAGGVGGEQFF. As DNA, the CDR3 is TGTGCCAGCAGTTTAGCGGGAGGGGTCGGCGGGGAGCAGTTCTTC.

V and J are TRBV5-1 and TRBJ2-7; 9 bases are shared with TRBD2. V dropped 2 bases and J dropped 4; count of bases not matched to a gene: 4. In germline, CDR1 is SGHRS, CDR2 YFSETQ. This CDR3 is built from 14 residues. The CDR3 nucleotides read TGCGCCAGCAGCTTTCGGCTAGCGGGATACGAGCAGTACTTC. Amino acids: CASSFRLAGYEQYF.

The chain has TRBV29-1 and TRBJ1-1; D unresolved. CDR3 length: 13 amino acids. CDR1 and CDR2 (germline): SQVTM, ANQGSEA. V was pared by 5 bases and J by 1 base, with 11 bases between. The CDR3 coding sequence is TGCAGCGTTTCACCCAGAAAGAACACTGAAGCTTTCTTT. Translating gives CSVSPRKNTEAFF.

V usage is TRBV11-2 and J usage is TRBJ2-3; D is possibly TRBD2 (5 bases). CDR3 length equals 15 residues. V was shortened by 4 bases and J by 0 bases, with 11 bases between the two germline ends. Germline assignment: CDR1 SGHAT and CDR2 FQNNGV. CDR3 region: CASSSGDRSTDTQYF. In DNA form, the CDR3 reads TGTGCCAGCAGCTCCGGGGATAGGAGCACAGATACGCAGTATTTT.

The DNA of the CDR3 is TGTGCCAGCAGCTTAGCGCACGTGGCGGGGAACACTGAAGCTTTCTTT. Translating gives CASSLAHVAGNTEAFF. The V gene is TRBV7-2, the J gene TRBJ1-1, with D hard to call. Trimming removed 0 bases from V and 1 base from J, with 12 bases in between. The germline gives CDR1 SGHTA, CDR2 FQGNSA. The CDR3 totals 16 residues.

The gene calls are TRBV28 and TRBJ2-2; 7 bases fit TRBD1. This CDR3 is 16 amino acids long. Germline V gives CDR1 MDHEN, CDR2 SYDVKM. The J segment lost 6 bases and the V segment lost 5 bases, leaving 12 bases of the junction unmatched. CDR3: CASSPGQFVGAGELFF. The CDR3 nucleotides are TGTGCCAGCAGTCCGGGACAGTTCGTGGGAGCCGGGGAGCTGTTTTTT. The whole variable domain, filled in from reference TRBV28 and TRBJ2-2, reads DVKVTQSSRYLVKRTGEKVFLECVQDMDHENMFWYRQDPGLGLRLIYFSYDVKMKEKGDIPEGYSVSREKKERFSLILESASTNQTSMYLCASSPGQFVGAGELFFGEGSRLTVL.

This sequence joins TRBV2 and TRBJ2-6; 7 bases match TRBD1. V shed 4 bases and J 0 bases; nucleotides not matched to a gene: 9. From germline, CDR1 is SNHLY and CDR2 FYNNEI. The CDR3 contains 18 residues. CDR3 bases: TGTGCCAGCAGTGTCATCAGGACAGGCCTCTCTGGGGCCAACGTCCTGACTTTC. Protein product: CASSVIRTGLSGANVLTF.

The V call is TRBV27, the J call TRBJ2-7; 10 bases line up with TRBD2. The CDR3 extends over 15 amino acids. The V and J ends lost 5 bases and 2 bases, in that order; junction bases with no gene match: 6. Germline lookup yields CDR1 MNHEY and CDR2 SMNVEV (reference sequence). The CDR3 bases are TGTGCCAGCAGTCCCGTAGCGGGGGGCCCCTACGAGCAGTACTTC. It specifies CASSPVAGGPYEQYF.

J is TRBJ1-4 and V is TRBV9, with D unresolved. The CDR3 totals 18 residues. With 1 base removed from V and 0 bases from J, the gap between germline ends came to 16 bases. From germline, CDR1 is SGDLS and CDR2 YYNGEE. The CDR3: CASSVRWAGDATNEKLFF. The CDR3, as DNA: TGTGCCAGCAGCGTACGTTGGGCAGGCGATGCAACTAATGAAAAACTGTTTTTT.

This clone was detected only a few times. CDR3 sequence: CASSFGTSGSYEQYF. CDR3 bases: TGTGCCAGCAGCTTCGGGACTAGCGGGAGTTACGAGCAGTACTTC. V gene TRBV5-5 combines with J gene TRBJ2-7; TRBD2 matches 14 bases. Trimming cost V 2 bases and J 4 bases; bases outside gene matches: 2. Germline CDR1 and CDR2: SGHKS and YYEKEE (reference sequence). CDR3 length equals 15 residues.

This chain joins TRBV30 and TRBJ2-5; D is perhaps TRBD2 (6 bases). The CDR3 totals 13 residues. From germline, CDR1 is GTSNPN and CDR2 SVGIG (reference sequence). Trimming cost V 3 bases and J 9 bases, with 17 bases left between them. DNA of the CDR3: TGTGCCTGGAGCTACTCCCGCGAGCGGGCCCAGTACTTC. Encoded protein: CAWSYSRERAQYF.

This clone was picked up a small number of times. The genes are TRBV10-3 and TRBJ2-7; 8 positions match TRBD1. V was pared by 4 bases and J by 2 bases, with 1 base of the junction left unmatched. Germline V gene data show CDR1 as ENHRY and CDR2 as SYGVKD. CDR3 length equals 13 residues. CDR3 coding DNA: TGTGCCATCAGTGCACAGGGGGCCTACGAGCAGTACTTC. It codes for CAISAQGAYEQYF.

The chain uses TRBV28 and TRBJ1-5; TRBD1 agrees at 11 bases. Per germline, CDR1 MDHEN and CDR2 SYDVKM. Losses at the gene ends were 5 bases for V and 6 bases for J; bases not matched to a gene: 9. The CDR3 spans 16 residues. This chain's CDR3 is CASSAIRDRGSQPQHF. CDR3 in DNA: TGTGCCAGCAGTGCCATACGGGACAGGGGGTCTCAGCCCCAGCATTTT.

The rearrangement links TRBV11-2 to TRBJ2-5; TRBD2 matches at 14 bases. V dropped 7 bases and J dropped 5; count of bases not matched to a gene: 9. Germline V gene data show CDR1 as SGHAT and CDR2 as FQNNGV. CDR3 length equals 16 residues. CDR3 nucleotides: TGTGCCAGCACCGGGGGACTAGCGGGGGAGCGGGAGACCCAGTACTTC. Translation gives CASTGGLAGERETQYF.

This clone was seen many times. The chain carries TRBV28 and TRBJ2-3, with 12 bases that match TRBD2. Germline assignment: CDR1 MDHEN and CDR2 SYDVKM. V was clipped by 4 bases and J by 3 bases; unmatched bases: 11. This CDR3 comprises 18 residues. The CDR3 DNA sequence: TGTGCCAGCAGTTCTATATCCCTAGGGACTAGCGGGACAGATACGCAGTATTTT. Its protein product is CASSSISLGTSGTDTQYF.